A selection of T cell receptor beta chains follows, all from one sample in a study of siplizumab effects on memory and regulatory T cells. TCRdb's copy holds only in-frame clones and misses some; the assay was immunoSEQ multiplex PCR. The sample records tens of thousands of clones, 93% being singletons. Sequenced input: CD8+ T cells sorted from blood. The receptors were gathered from a human donor in good health. The CDR3 runs from the conserved cysteine through the conserved F or W. The order of the fields is V gene, clone size, J gene, D gene, CDR3 protein, CDR3 DNA. D genes are given only for firm matches. Clone size appears in some rows only: once, few, many, or a class for an expanded clone.

TRBV28	NA	TRBJ1-1	TRBD1	CASSLDRDTEAFF	TGTGCCAGCAGCCTCGACAGGGACACTGAAGCTTTCTTT
TRBV5-1	NA	TRBJ2-1	NA	CASSFGTTSYNEQFF	TGCGCCAGCAGCTTCGGGACAACCTCTTACAATGAGCAGTTCTTC
TRBV27	NA	TRBJ2-2	NA	CASSAGPGELFF	TGTGCCAGCAGCGCCGGACCCGGGGAGCTGTTTTTT
TRBV9	NA	TRBJ2-7	NA	CASSPAPQVEQYF	TGTGCCAGCAGCCCCGCCCCCCAGGTCGAGCAGTACTTC
TRBV5-1	NA	TRBJ2-1	NA	CASSSASYNEQFF	TGCGCCAGCAGCTCAGCTAGTTATAATGAGCAGTTCTTC
TRBV27	NA	TRBJ1-1	NA	CASSPLHDTEAFF	TGTGCCAGCAGTCCCCTCCATGACACTGAAGCTTTCTTT
TRBV7-9	NA	TRBJ2-3	NA	CASSLALDTQYF	TGTGCCAGCAGCTTAGCGCTCGATACGCAGTATTTT
TRBV10-3	NA	TRBJ1-1	NA	CATTQTGLGTEAFF	TGTGCCACCACGCAAACAGGGCTGGGAACTGAAGCTTTCTTT
TRBV27	NA	TRBJ2-5	TRBD2	CASNPGGATQETQYF	TGTGCCAGCAATCCGGGGGGGGCAACTCAAGAGACCCAGTACTTC
TRBV9	NA	TRBJ2-7	NA	CASSVSWVSEQYF	TGTGCCAGCAGCGTATCATGGGTAAGCGAGCAGTACTTC
TRBV30	NA	TRBJ1-1	TRBD1	CAWKQGVNTEAFF	TGTGCCTGGAAACAGGGGGTGAACACTGAAGCTTTCTTT
TRBV27	NA	TRBJ1-1	NA	CASSWDLAGNTEAFF	TGTGCCAGCAGTTGGGACTTAGCGGGGAACACTGAAGCTTTCTTT
TRBV2	NA	TRBJ2-7	NA	CASSTGTNEQYF	TGTGCCAGCAGTACAGGGACCAACGAGCAGTACTTC
TRBV14	NA	TRBJ2-7	TRBD2	CASRLRGGSAYEQYF	TGTGCCAGCAGGCTCCGCGGCGGGAGTGCATACGAGCAGTACTTC
TRBV7-9	NA	TRBJ2-1	NA	CASRGYRASEQTGEQFF	TGTGCCAGCAGGGGGTATCGGGCTAGCGAACAGACAGGGGAGCAGTTCTTC
TRBV9	NA	TRBJ2-3	NA	CASSVGRTDTQYF	TGTGCCAGCAGCGTAGGGCGCACAGATACGCAGTATTTT
TRBV4-1	NA	TRBJ2-1	TRBD2	CASSQALAGGHNEQFF	TGCGCCAGCAGCCAGGCCCTAGCGGGAGGGCACAATGAGCAGTTCTTC
TRBV4-1	NA	TRBJ2-7	TRBD1	CASSQGLGQAYEQYF	TGCGCCAGCAGCCAAGGATTGGGACAGGCCTACGAGCAGTACTTC
TRBV19	NA	TRBJ2-3	TRBD2	CASSWRETPDTQYF	TGTGCCAGTAGTTGGCGGGAGACCCCAGATACGCAGTATTTT
TRBV28	NA	TRBJ1-2	TRBD1	CASSLGQGSYGYTF	TGTGCCAGCAGTTTAGGACAGGGGTCGTATGGCTACACCTTC
TRBV27	NA	TRBJ1-3	TRBD1	CASSLGPITSTGAGNTIYF	TGTGCCAGCAGTTTAGGCCCAATTACTTCTACAGGGGCCGGAAACACCATATATTTT
TRBV4-3	NA	TRBJ2-7	TRBD1	CASSARQGGYEQYF	TGCGCCAGCAGCGCACGACAGGGTGGCTACGAGCAGTACTTC
TRBV6-5	few	TRBJ2-7	TRBD2	CASSYYSGSSYEQYF	TGTGCCAGCAGTTACTATAGCGGGAGTTCCTACGAGCAGTACTTC
TRBV5-4	NA	TRBJ1-1	TRBD1	CASSFDRGTEAFF	TGTGCCAGCAGCTTTGACAGGGGAACTGAAGCTTTCTTT
TRBV27	NA	TRBJ2-1	NA	CASSGWTTYSYNEQFF	TGTGCCAGCAGTGGGTGGACTACCTACTCCTACAATGAGCAGTTCTTC
TRBV15	NA	TRBJ2-5	NA	CATSTPEKGDQETQYF	TGTGCCACCAGCACCCCCGAGAAGGGGGACCAAGAGACCCAGTACTTC
TRBV10-3	NA	TRBJ1-2	TRBD1	CAILGQGDGYTF	TGTGCCATCCTAGGACAGGGGGATGGCTACACCTTC
TRBV14	NA	TRBJ2-3	NA	CASRQGYGTDTQYF	TGTGCCAGCAGGCAGGGATACGGCACAGATACGCAGTATTTT
TRBV4-1	NA	TRBJ1-1	NA	CASSQGLTGTEAFF	TGCGCCAGCAGCCAAGGATTAACAGGGACTGAAGCTTTCTTT
TRBV19	NA	TRBJ1-1	NA	CASSGALNTEAFF	TGTGCCAGTAGCGGGGCCTTGAACACTGAAGCTTTCTTT
TRBV30	NA	TRBJ2-7	NA	CAWSPGFGRYEQYF	TGTGCCTGGAGCCCAGGCTTTGGGAGGTACGAGCAGTACTTC